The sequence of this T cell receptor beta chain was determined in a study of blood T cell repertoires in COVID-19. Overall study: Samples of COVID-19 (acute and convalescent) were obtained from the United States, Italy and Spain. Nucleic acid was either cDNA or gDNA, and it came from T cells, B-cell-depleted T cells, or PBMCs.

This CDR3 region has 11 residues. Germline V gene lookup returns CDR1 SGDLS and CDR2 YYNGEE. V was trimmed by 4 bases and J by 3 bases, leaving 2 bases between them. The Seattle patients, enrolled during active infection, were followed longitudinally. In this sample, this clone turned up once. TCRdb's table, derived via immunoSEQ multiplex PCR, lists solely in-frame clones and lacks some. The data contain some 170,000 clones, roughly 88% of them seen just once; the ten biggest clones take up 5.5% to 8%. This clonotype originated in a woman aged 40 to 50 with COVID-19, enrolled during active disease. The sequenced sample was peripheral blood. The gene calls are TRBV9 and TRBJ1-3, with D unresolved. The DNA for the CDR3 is TGTGCCAGCAGCCTTGGAAACACCATATATTTT. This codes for CASSLGNTIYF. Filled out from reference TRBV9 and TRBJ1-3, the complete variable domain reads DSGVTQTPKHLITATGQRVTLRCSPRSGDLSVYWYQQSLDQGLQFLIQYYNGEERAKGNILERFSAQQFPDLHSELNLSSLELGDSALYFCASSLGNTIYFGEGSWLTVV.